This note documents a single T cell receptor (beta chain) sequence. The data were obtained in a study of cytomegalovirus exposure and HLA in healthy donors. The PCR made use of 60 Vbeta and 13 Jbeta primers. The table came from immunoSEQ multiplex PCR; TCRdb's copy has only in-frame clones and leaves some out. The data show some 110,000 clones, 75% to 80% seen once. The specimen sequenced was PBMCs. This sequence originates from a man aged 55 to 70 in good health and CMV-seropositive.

The CDR3 region is CSTGTSYGYTF. DNA for the CDR3: TGCAGCACTGGGACAAGTTATGGCTACACCTTC. The chain has TRBV29-1 and TRBJ1-2, with D possibly TRBD1 on 6 matching bases. The V and J ends lost 8 bases and 5 bases respectively, with 12 bases between them. This CDR3 has 11 amino acids. The germline CDR1 and CDR2 sequences are SQVTM and ANQGSEA.